Reported below is one TCR beta chain. Antigen specificity is unknown. This CDR3 has 15 amino acids. V gave up 3 bases and J gave up 0 bases, with 9 bases separating them. Germline loops: CDR1 SGHTA, CDR2 FQGNSA. The table came from immunoSEQ multiplex PCR; TCRdb's copy has only in-frame clones and leaves some out. This table holds a few thousand clones, about 70% found once. The entry originates in a study of early stage breast cancer tumors. Study-wide background: Around 10-fold was the mean read coverage per sample. Study findings and constraints: Blood repertoires resembled normal breast more than tumor. Unsorted bulk genomic DNA sequencing lacked pairing and functional marker data.

Sequencing input: breast tumor tissue. The sequence came from a person aged 40-50 years with breast cancer. The chain couples TRBV7-2 to TRBJ1-3; possible D gene TRBD1, 6 bases. The CDR3 coding sequence is TGTGCCAGCAGCTTGGGGGGGCGCTCTGGAAACACCATATATTTT. This gives the protein CASSLGGRSGNTIYF.